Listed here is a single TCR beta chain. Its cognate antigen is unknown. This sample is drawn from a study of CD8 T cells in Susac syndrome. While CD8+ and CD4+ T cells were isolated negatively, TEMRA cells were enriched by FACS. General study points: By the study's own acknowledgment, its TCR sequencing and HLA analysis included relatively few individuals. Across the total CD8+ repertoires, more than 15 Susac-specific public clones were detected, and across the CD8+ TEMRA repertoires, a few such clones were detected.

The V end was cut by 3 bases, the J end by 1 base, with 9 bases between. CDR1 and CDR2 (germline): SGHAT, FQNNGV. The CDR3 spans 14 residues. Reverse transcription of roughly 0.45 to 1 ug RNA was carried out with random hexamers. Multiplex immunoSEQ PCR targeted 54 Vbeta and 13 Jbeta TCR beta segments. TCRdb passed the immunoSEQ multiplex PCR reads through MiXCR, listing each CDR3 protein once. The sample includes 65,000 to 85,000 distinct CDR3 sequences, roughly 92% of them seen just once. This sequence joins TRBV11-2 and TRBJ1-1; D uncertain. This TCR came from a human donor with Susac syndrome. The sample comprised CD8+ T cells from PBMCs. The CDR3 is CASSLAGQNTEAFF. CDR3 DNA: TGTGCCAGCAGCTTGGCTGGTCAGAACACTGAAGCTTTCTTT.